A single T cell receptor beta chain is shown here with its context. The sample comes from a study of blood T cell repertoires in COVID-19. Study-wide context: Samples taken during acute and convalescent COVID-19 were collected in the United States, Italy and Spain. Sample material is recorded as cDNA or gDNA derived from T cells, B-cell-depleted T cells, or PBMCs.

Seattle patients were enrolled during active infection and followed longitudinally. Methods used by the authors: Estimated nucleated cell counts came from reference gene primer amplification. Only in-frame clones appear in the TCRdb table, and some are missing; sequencing was by immunoSEQ multiplex PCR. V and J calls plus clone size are reproduced from that table; the DNA served to infer D and trimming. This table holds 250,000 to 300,000 clones, 85% to 90% found once. This CDR3 contains 14 residues. Germline V lookup: CDR1 SGHRS, CDR2 YFSETQ. Between the trimmed V and J ends, which lost 2 bases and 5 bases, there was a span of 13 bases.

The chain uses TRBV5-1 and TRBJ1-1; TRBD1 is a possible D gene (5 bases). What was sequenced was peripheral blood. The sequence came from a woman in her twenties or thirties with COVID-19, enrolled during active disease. In DNA, the CDR3 is TGCGCCAGCAGCTTAAAGGACATGGGGACTGAAGCTTTCTTT. It codes for CASSLKDMGTEAFF.